One sample yielded the 10 T cell receptor beta chains listed below, sequenced in a study of shared clonotypes between healthy human individuals. Sequencing was performed with immunoSEQ multiplex PCR; in TCRdb, only in-frame clones are kept and a portion is missing. This table holds hundreds of thousands of clones, around 96% found once. Naive CD8 populations comprised CD45RO-negative cells positively selected for CCR7, excluding terminally differentiated effector memory CD45RA+ cells. Sequencing used naive CD8+ T cells sorted from blood. These receptors were obtained from a woman aged 30 to 39 in good health.

The chain carries TRBV18 and TRBJ2-7; the D call may be TRBD1 or TRBD2 (5 bases each). The CDR3 covers 14 residues. Germline V gene lookup returns CDR1 KGHSH and CDR2 LQKENI. V was trimmed by 3 bases and J by 4 bases, leaving 13 bases between them. For the CDR3, the DNA is TGTGCCAGCTCACCCCGGGACGAGGTTTACGAGCAGTACTTC. Its protein product is CASSPRDEVYEQYF.

In DNA, the CDR3 is TGCGCCAGCAGCCATGGTCTAGCGGGAGTCTACGAGCAGTACTTC. Translating gives CASSHGLAGVYEQYF. The chain combines TRBV4-1 with TRBJ2-7, with 10 positions matching TRBD2. J gave up 3 bases and V 3 bases, and 5 bases lay outside the gene matches. There are 15 residues in the CDR3. Germline lookup yields CDR1 MGHRA and CDR2 YSYEKL.

This sequence joins TRBV14 and TRBJ2-7, with a possible D match to TRBD1 (6 bases). From germline, CDR1 is SGHDN and CDR2 FVKESK. The V gene lost 4 bases and the J gene lost 4 bases, with 14 bases spanning the gap. The CDR3 extends over 14 amino acids. The CDR3 is CASSPAQGPYEQYF. In DNA form, the CDR3 reads TGTGCCAGCAGCCCTGCGCAGGGGCCTTACGAGCAGTACTTC.

The chain combines TRBV2 with TRBJ2-7; 12 bases align to TRBD1. CDR1 and CDR2 from the germline V gene are SNHLY and FYNNEI. The V segment lost 3 bases and the J segment 3 bases; nucleotides outside the gene matches: 3. The CDR3 runs to 15 residues. CDR3 loop: CASSEGDRGLYEQYF. The CDR3 DNA reads as TGTGCCAGCAGTGAGGGGGACAGGGGGCTCTACGAGCAGTACTTC.

As regards this clone: This CDR3 is also generated by other DNA sequences in the sample. V usage is TRBV27 and J usage is TRBJ2-7; tentative D call: TRBD1 (6 bases). CDR3 length: 13 residues. V dropped 6 bases and J dropped 0 bases, with 9 bases sitting between them. The germline gives CDR1 MNHEY, CDR2 SMNVEV (reference sequence). CDR3 amino acids: CASSPGASYEQYF. CDR3 nucleotide sequence: TGTGCCAGCAGCCCAGGGGCCTCCTACGAGCAGTACTTC.

The chain is built from TRBV28 and TRBJ2-1; TRBD1 is a possible D gene (5 bases). V was trimmed by 2 bases and J by 12 bases, leaving 14 bases between them. This CDR3 has 13 amino acids. Germline V lookup: CDR1 MDHEN, CDR2 SYDVKM. For the CDR3, the DNA is TGTGCCAGCAGTTTAAGAGGAGTCACAGGGCAGTTCTTC. Translated, it gives CASSLRGVTGQFF. Using reference TRBV28 and TRBJ2-1 for the parts outside the CDR3, the full variable domain is DVKVTQSSRYLVKRTGEKVFLECVQDMDHENMFWYRQDPGLGLRLIYFSYDVKMKEKGDIPEGYSVSREKKERFSLILESASTNQTSMYLCASSLRGVTGQFFGPGTRLTVL.

This rearrangement joins TRBV9 to TRBJ1-1; D might be TRBD1 (5 bases). Germline loops: CDR1 SGDLS, CDR2 YYNGEE. Trimming pared 0 bases from V and 1 base from J, leaving 16 bases between. CDR3 size: 17 residues. The CDR3 DNA sequence: TGTGCCAGCAGCGTAGGTCACATAGGGGAAGGGAACACTGAAGCTTTCTTT. Translating it yields CASSVGHIGEGNTEAFF.

CDR3: CSVVADEKLFF. In DNA form, the CDR3 reads TGCAGCGTTGTGGCAGACGAAAAACTGTTTTTT. J is TRBJ1-4 and V is TRBV29-1; D uncertain. Trimming left V 4 bases short and J 8 bases short, with 8 bases between. The germline V gene has CDR1 SQVTM and CDR2 ANQGSEA. The CDR3 runs 11 residues.

V gene TRBV9 combines with J gene TRBJ2-5; D is perhaps TRBD1 (6 bases). The DNA end lines up better with TRBJ2-7; the J call may be wrong. The CDR3 totals 16 residues. The germline gives CDR1 SGDLS, CDR2 YYNGEE. In nucleotides, the CDR3 is TGTGCCAGCAGCGTAGCTAACAGGGCTGTTGTGGGCGAGCAGTACTTC. Its protein product is CASSVANRAVVGEQYF.

The rearrangement links TRBV28 to TRBJ1-1; D is perhaps TRBD1 (5 bases). Germline CDR1 is MDHEN and CDR2 is SYDVKM. The CDR3 contains 13 residues. V was pared by 8 bases and J by 4 bases, with 14 bases between. The chain's CDR3 is CASQPSRGTEAFF. As DNA, the CDR3 is TGTGCCAGCCAACCCTCAAGGGGCACTGAAGCTTTCTTT.